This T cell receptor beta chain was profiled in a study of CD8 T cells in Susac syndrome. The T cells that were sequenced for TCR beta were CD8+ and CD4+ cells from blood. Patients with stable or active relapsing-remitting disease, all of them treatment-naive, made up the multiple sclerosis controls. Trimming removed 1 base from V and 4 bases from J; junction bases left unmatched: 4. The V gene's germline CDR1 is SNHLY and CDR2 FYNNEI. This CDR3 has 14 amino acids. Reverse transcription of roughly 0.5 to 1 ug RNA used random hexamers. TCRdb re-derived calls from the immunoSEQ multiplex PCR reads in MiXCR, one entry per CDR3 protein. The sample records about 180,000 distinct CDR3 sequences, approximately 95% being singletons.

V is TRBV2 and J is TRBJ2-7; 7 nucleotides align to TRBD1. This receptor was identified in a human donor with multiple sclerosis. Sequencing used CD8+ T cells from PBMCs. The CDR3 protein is CASSEEGDRYEQYF. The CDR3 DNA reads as TGTGCCAGCAGTGAAGAGGGGGACAGATACGAGCAGTACTTC.